This TCR beta chain originates from a study of T cells in Graves' hyperthyroidism and ophthalmopathy. Overall study context: The authors collected peripheral blood at initial diagnosis, before any treatment.

The CDR3 totals 16 residues. In germline, CDR1 is MDHEN, CDR2 SYDVKM. V was clipped by 3 bases and J by 4 bases, with 17 bases between them. Patients with ophthalmopathy all had a Clinical Activity Score of at least 3, a NOSPECS grade of at least 4 and duration under 3 months. On the basis of clinical symptoms, serum thyroxine and TRAb, thyroid ultrasound and orbital computed tomography, diagnoses were made. The CDR3 regions of TCR beta were amplified from RNA transcripts. TCR CDR3 regions were first amplified by RT-PCR with HTBI primers. In TCRdb, the multiplex PCR reads were re-called with MiXCR into one record per CDR3 protein. The repertoire has around 390,000 distinct CDR3 sequences, roughly 15% of them found once; the top ten carry around 19%. This clonotype was detected only a few times.

Specimen: blood. The rearrangement joins TRBV28 to TRBJ2-3; D tentatively fits TRBD1 or TRBD2 (6 bases each). The clonotype was recovered from a woman in her thirties with Graves' ophthalmopathy. The CDR3 DNA reads TGTGCCAGCAGTTTTCTCGGGGGCAGGGCCCCAGATACGCAGTATTTT. Its translation: CASSFLGGRAPDTQYF.